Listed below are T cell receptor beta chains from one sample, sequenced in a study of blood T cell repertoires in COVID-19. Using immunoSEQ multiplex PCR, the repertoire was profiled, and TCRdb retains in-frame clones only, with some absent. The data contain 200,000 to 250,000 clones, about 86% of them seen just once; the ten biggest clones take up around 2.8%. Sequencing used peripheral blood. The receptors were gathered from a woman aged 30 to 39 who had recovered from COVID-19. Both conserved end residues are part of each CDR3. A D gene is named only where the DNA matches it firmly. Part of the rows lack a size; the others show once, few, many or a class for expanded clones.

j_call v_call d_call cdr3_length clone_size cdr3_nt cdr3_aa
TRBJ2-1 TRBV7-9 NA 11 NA TGTGCCAGCAGCTTAATAGCTGAGCAGTTCTTC CASSLIAEQFF
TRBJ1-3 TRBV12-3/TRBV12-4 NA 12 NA TGTGCCAGCAGTTTACGGGGAAACACCATATATTTT CASSLRGNTIYF
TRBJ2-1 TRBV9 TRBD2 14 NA TGTGCCAGCAGCGCCGGGACTACCGACAATGAGCAGTTCTTC CASSAGTTDNEQFF
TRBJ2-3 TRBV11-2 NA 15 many TGTGCCAGCAGCTTCGGCGGGGGCCTCACAGATACGCAGTATTTT CASSFGGGLTDTQYF
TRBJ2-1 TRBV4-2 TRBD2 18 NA TGTGCCAGCAGCCAAGGGACTAGCGGGAAGAGCTCCTACAATGAGCAGTTCTTC CASSQGTSGKSSYNEQFF
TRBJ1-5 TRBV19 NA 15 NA TGTGCCAGTACCTCGACGGGATTGGGCAATCAGCCCCAGCATTTT CASTSTGLGNQPQHF
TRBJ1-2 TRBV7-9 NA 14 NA TGTGCCAGCAGCTTAGCTGCGGTAACGAGTGGCTACACCTTC CASSLAAVTSGYTF
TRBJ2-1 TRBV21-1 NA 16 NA TGTGCCAGCAGCAGTTTAGGACAGGGGGCGCCCGATGAGCAGTTCTTC CASSSLGQGAPDEQFF
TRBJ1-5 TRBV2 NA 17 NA TGTGCCAGCAGTGAAAGGGGGGGCCTTTTGAGCAATCAGCCCCAGCATTTT CASSERGGLLSNQPQHF
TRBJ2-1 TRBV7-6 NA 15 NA TGTGCCAGCAGCTTACAGGGAAGGTCCTACAATGAGCAGTTCTTC CASSLQGRSYNEQFF
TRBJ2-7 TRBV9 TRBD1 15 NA TGTGCCAGCAGCCCGAGACAGGGGAGTATCTACGAGCAGTACTTC CASSPRQGSIYEQYF
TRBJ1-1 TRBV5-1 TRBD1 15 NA TGCGCCAGCAGCTTGGCCGCGGGCAGGGGGACTGAAGCTTTCTTT CASSLAAGRGTEAFF
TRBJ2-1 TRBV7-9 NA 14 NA TGTGCCAGCGCGGAAGCGGGCTTCGACAATGAGCAGTTCTTC CASAEAGFDNEQFF
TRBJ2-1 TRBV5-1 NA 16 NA TGCGCCAGCAGCTGGGGACCGGGACGGGAGTACAATGAGCAGTTCTTC CASSWGPGREYNEQFF
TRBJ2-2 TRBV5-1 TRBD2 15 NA TGCGCCAGCACCAGGCTAGCGGGAACTACCGGGGAGCTGTTTTTT CASTRLAGTTGELFF
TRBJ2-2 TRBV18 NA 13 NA TGTGCCAGCTCACCACGAGGGCAGGCTGGGCTGTTTTTT CASSPRGQAGLFF
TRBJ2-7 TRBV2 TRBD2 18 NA TGTGCCAGCAGCGAGTTCGAATTAGTAACCGGGACTATGAACGAGCAGTACTTC CASSEFELVTGTMNEQYF
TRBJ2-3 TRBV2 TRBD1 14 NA TGTGCCAGCAGTCCAGACAGGGCCTCAGATACGCAGTATTTT CASSPDRASDTQYF
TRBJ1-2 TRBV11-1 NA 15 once TGTGCCAGCAGCTTAAGAGGAGTTGGAGACTATGGCTACACCTTC CASSLRGVGDYGYTF
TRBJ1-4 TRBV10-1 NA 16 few TGCGCCAGCAGTGGGGTCCTACAGGGAAGAGCCGAAAAACTGTTTTTT CASSGVLQGRAEKLFF
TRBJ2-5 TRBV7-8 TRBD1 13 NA TGTGCCAGCAGCCGGGACAGGGAAGAGACCCAGTACTTC CASSRDREETQYF
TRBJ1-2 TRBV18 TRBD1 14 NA TGTGCCAGCTCACTGAGAGAGGGGGCGCGATACTACACCTTC CASSLREGARYYTF
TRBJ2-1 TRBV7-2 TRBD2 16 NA TGTGCCAGCAGCTCCACGCCGGGACTAGCGGGGGCTGAGCAGTTCTTC CASSSTPGLAGAEQFF
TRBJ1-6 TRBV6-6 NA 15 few TGTGCCAGCAGCACATACGGGGGGCTAGGGTCACCCCTCCACTTT CASSTYGGLGSPLHF
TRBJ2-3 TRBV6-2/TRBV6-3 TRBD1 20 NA TGTGCCAGCAGTTACCACTCTAATTCCCGTGGGGGACAGGGGGCATATACGCAGTATTTT CASSYHSNSRGGQGAYTQYF
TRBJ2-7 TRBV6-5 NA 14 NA TGTGCCAGCAGTTACACATGGAGCTCCTACGAGCAGTACTTC CASSYTWSSYEQYF
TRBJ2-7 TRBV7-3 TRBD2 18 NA TGTGCCAGCAGCTCTGGACTAGCGGGGGGCATCCCAGCCTACGAGCAGTACTTC CASSSGLAGGIPAYEQYF
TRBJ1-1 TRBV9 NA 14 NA TGTGCCAGCAGCGTAGTGGGGGCCAACACTGAAGCTTTCTTT CASSVVGANTEAFF
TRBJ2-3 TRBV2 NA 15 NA TGTGCCAGCAGTCCTCATGATTGGCGCACAGATACGCAGTATTTT CASSPHDWRTDTQYF
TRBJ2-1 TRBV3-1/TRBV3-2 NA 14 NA TGTGCCAGCAGCCAGCGCGGTAATTACAATGAGCAGTTCTTC CASSQRGNYNEQFF